A selection of T cell receptor beta chains follows, all from one sample in a study of blood T cell repertoires in COVID-19. Profiled with immunoSEQ multiplex PCR; TCRdb holds only in-frame clones, not every one. The sample lists tens of thousands of clones, around nine tenths occurring once. Sequencing was performed on peripheral blood. The source is a human donor in a cohort sampled during active COVID-19. The donor label of this sample is uncertain. The CDR3 runs from the conserved cysteine through the conserved F or W. The D gene is left open where the match is weak. Only some rows state a clone size, as once, few, many or a class for expanded clones.

clone_size,j_call,d_call,v_call,cdr3_length,cdr3_nt,cdr3_aa
few,TRBJ2-7,TRBD1,TRBV30,11,TGTGCCTGGAAGACAGGGTACGAGCAGTACTTC,CAWKTGYEQYF
-,TRBJ2-1,-,TRBV5-1,15,TGCGCCAGCAGCCGACTAGACCAGAGGAACAATGAGCAGTTCTTC,CASSRLDQRNNEQFF
-,TRBJ2-3,TRBD1,TRBV5-1,16,TGCGCCAGCAGCCCCCGGACAGGAGGAGGAACAGATACGCAGTATTTT,CASSPRTGGGTDTQYF
-,TRBJ1-2,TRBD1,TRBV18,15,TGTGCCAGCTCACCGACGCAGGGGGTTAACTATGGCTACACCTTC,CASSPTQGVNYGYTF
-,TRBJ1-4,-,TRBV13,15,TGTGCCAGCAGCTATACAGGGAAAGGGGATGAAAAACTGTTTTTT,CASSYTGKGDEKLFF
-,TRBJ2-5,-,TRBV6-1,15,TGTGCCAGCAGTGAAGCATCCCACCCCGGGGAGACCCAGTACTTC,CASSEASHPGETQYF
once,TRBJ2-5,-,TRBV9,14,TGTGCCAGCAGCCCCAGATCGGGCCAAGAGACCCAGTACTTC,CASSPRSGQETQYF
-,TRBJ1-2,TRBD1,TRBV6-1,14,TGTGCCAGCAGTGAAGCGAGGGACAGGGGGGGCTACACCTTC,CASSEARDRGGYTF
-,TRBJ2-3,-,TRBV9,11,TGTGCCAGCAGCACTACGGATACGCAGTATTTT,CASSTTDTQYF
-,TRBJ1-4,-,TRBV19,13,TGTGCCAGTTCTACAGGGATTTCTGAAAAACTGTTTTTT,CASSTGISEKLFF
-,TRBJ2-7,TRBD1,TRBV30,13,TGTGCCTGGAACGCCGACAGGGGGTACGAGCAGTACTTC,CAWNADRGYEQYF
few,TRBJ2-3,TRBD2,TRBV5-1,15,TGCGCCAGCAGCTACCTAGCGGGAGTCACCTATACGCAGTATTTT,CASSYLAGVTYTQYF
-,TRBJ2-2,-,TRBV5-1,14,TGCGCCAGCAGCGAGGGACAGAACACCGGGGAGCTGTTTTTT,CASSEGQNTGELFF
-,TRBJ2-7,-,TRBV7-2,13,TGTGCCAGCAGCTTATTTACGGCCTACGAGCAGTACTTC,CASSLFTAYEQYF
-,TRBJ2-7,TRBD1,TRBV5-1,14,TGCGCCAGCGGTAAAGGACAGGGGGCCCACGAGCAGTACTTC,CASGKGQGAHEQYF
-,TRBJ1-4,TRBD1,TRBV6-4,14,TGTGCCAGCAGCCAGACAGGGTCTAATGAAAAACTGTTTTTT,CASSQTGSNEKLFF
-,TRBJ2-5,TRBD2,TRBV28,13,TGTGCCAGCAGTGTTAGCGGGAGGGAGACCCAGTACTTC,CASSVSGRETQYF
-,TRBJ2-1,TRBD1,TRBV18,15,TGTGCCAGCTCACCAGGGACAGAGCAGTCTGATGAGCAGTTCTTC,CASSPGTEQSDEQFF
-,TRBJ2-3,-,TRBV6-6,14,TGTGCCAGCAGTTACCGGGGGACCCGGGATACGCAGTATTTT,CASSYRGTRDTQYF
-,TRBJ2-2,-,TRBV5-1,15,TGCGCCAGCAGCTTGGGGGCAGGGAGGACCGGGGAGCTGTTTTTT,CASSLGAGRTGELFF
-,TRBJ2-7,-,TRBV28,15,TGTGCCAGCAGTTTACCCGGGGGGCTAGCGGCCGAGCAGTACTTC,CASSLPGGLAAEQYF
once,TRBJ1-1,-,TRBV4-2,13,TGTGCCAGCTGCAAGGAGTTTGGCACTGAAGCTTTCTTT,CASCKEFGTEAFF
-,TRBJ2-2,TRBD2,TRBV11-2,16,TGTGCCAGCAGCTTGAGACTAGCGGGAAACACCGGGGAGCTGTTTTTT,CASSLRLAGNTGELFF
-,TRBJ2-7,-,TRBV3-1/TRBV3-2,14,TGTGCCAGCAGCCGGGGCAGCGGGCCCTACGAGCAGTACTTC,CASSRGSGPYEQYF
-,TRBJ1-5,-,TRBV19,19,TGTGCCAGTAGTATAGTTGTGGGGGGAACGCTGTATAGCAATCAGCCCCAGCATTTT,CASSIVVGGTLYSNQPQHF
-,TRBJ1-4,TRBD1,TRBV18,14,TGTGCCAGCTCACCGGGACAGCAGAATGAAAAACTGTTTTTT,CASSPGQQNEKLFF
-,TRBJ2-5,-,TRBV5-1,16,TGCGCCAGCAGCCTTGGGGTGGCAGGGTGGCAAGAGACCCAGTACTTC,CASSLGVAGWQETQYF
-,TRBJ1-1,-,TRBV5-5,17,TGTGCCAGCAGCTTGGCCTTGCACAGCCCAGGGAACACTGAAGCTTTCTTT,CASSLALHSPGNTEAFF
-,TRBJ2-1,TRBD2,TRBV14,16,TGTGCCAGCAGCCAAAGTAGCGGGAGGACCTACAATGAGCAGTTCTTC,CASSQSSGRTYNEQFF
-,TRBJ1-1,-,TRBV16,14,TGTGCCAGCAGCCCCGCAAGGGGTAACACTGAAGCTTTCTTT,CASSPARGNTEAFF
once,TRBJ1-4,-,TRBV19,13,TGTGCCAGTAGTAACCGGGACTCTGAAAAACTGTTTTTT,CASSNRDSEKLFF
-,TRBJ1-4,TRBD1,TRBV5-1,14,TGCGCCAGCAGCTTAGTGACAGGGGACGAAAAACTGTTTTTT,CASSLVTGDEKLFF
once,TRBJ2-3,-,TRBV18,17,TGTGCCAGCTCGCCTGTCGGGGGTGAAGGTATCACAGATACGCAGTATTTT,CASSPVGGEGITDTQYF
-,TRBJ2-7,-,TRBV7-9,11,TGTGCCAGCAGCCCGGGTGGTGAGCAGTACTTC,CASSPGGEQYF
-,TRBJ1-2,TRBD1,TRBV19,15,TGTGCCAGTAGTGCCAGGACAGGGCGCGCGGGGGGCTACACCTTC,CASSARTGRAGGYTF
-,TRBJ2-1,TRBD1,TRBV18,15,TGTGCCAGCTCACCGGGACAGACCACCTACAATGAGCAGTTCTTC,CASSPGQTTYNEQFF
-,TRBJ1-1,TRBD1,TRBV10-3,12,TGTGCCACCGGGACAGGGCTTACTGAAGCTTTCTTT,CATGTGLTEAFF
-,TRBJ1-1,-,TRBV5-6,15,TGTGCCAGCAGTTCTACCCGGAGAGCCTGGACTGAAGCTTTCTTT,CASSSTRRAWTEAFF
-,TRBJ1-3,-,TRBV30,14,TGTGCCTGGAGCCAAACAGGGTCCGGAAACACCATATATTTT,CAWSQTGSGNTIYF
-,TRBJ2-2,TRBD2,TRBV14,16,TGTGCCAGCAGTTTCCTAGCGGGAGGGAACACCGGGGAGCTGTTTTTT,CASSFLAGGNTGELFF
-,TRBJ2-7,-,TRBV12-3/TRBV12-4,13,TGTGCCAGCAGTTTTCGGAGAAACTACGAGCAGTACTTC,CASSFRRNYEQYF
-,TRBJ2-7,-,TRBV7-9,14,TGTGCCAGCAGCTTAGGGCGGGGCCCCTACGAGCAGTACTTC,CASSLGRGPYEQYF